These 25 T cell receptor beta chains originate from one sample sequenced in a study of early T cells in non-severe SARS-CoV-2 infection. TCRdb recomputed calls from the 5' RACE reads with MiXCR, one row per CDR3 protein. The sample contains 100,000 to 120,000 distinct CDR3 sequences, roughly 12% of which appear only once. Sequencing used whole blood, obtained at baseline. All receptors come from an adult who was a healthcare worker with PCR-confirmed SARS-CoV-2 infection or an uninfected control (not recorded which).

The table lists this clonotype with many counts. The chain has TRBV7-3 and TRBJ2-7, with TRBD2 as a possible D gene (6 bases). Deletions cut 5 bases from V and 8 bases from J, with 19 bases between. Germline V gene data show CDR1 as SGHTA and CDR2 as FQGTGA. The CDR3 is made up of 14 amino acids. CDR3 amino acids: CASSPGGGSGQQYF. The CDR3 DNA reads as TGTGCCAGCAGCCCCGGTGGGGGTAGCGGACAGCAGTACTTC.

In this sample, this clonotype turned up many times. Written as DNA, the CDR3 is TGTGCCTGGAAGCGTGGGACAGGGGTCGACGAGCAGTACTTC. Translation: CAWKRGTGVDEQYF. The chain combines TRBV30 with TRBJ2-7; TRBD1 matches 10 bases. Germline-derived CDR1 and CDR2 are GTSNPN and SVGIG (reference sequence). The ends lost 4 bases at V and 5 bases at J; junction bases unmatched: 8. The CDR3 has 14 amino acids.

The gene calls are TRBV5-1 and TRBJ1-1, with a weak D call TRBD1 (5 bases). CDR3 size: 14 residues. Trimming took off 4 bases at V and 7 bases at J, with 17 bases between the two ends. Germline V gene data show CDR1 as SGHRS and CDR2 as YFSETQ. CDR3 nucleotide sequence: TGCGCCAGCAGCCCCGCACAGGTTCGGCTTGAAGCTTTCTTT. It yields the protein CASSPAQVRLEAFF.

This clonotype appeared a few times. The chain combines TRBV30 with TRBJ2-3, with D tentatively TRBD2 (6 bases). Germline V gene data show CDR1 as GTSNPN and CDR2 as SVGIG (reference sequence). Between the trimmed V and J ends, which lost 8 bases and 2 bases, there was a span of 17 bases. This CDR3 has 14 amino acids. The CDR3 coding sequence is TGTGCCCTCCAGTGGAGGGGCCACACAGATACGCAGTATTTT. Encoded protein: CALQWRGHTDTQYF.

The chain has TRBV20-1 and TRBJ1-2, with TRBD1 matching 10 bases. CDR1 DFQATT and CDR2 SNEGSKA come from the germline V gene (reference sequence). This CDR3 comprises 14 residues. J lost 4 bases, V lost 6 bases, and 8 bases had no gene match. The CDR3 DNA follows: TGCAGTGCGCAGACAGGGGGCAGCTTCTATGGCTACACCTTC. Its protein is CSAQTGGSFYGYTF.

This clonotype was detected a few times. CDR3 in amino acids: CASSPGLRYEQYF. DNA of the CDR3: TGTGCCAGCTCCCCGGGACTCCGCTACGAGCAGTACTTC. The chain is built from TRBV18 and TRBJ2-7, with a tentative D call TRBD2 (6 bases). V was shortened by 6 bases and J by 3 bases, with 12 bases between the two germline ends. This CDR3 spans 13 amino acids. The germline V gene has CDR1 KGHSH and CDR2 LQKENI.

This clonotype occurred a few times. CDR3 loop: CASSPRPGREVVDEQFF. The CDR3 DNA reads TGTGCCAGCAGCCCTCGCCCCGGGCGGGAGGTTGTCGATGAGCAGTTCTTC. The gene calls are TRBV9 and TRBJ2-1, with 8 bases matching TRBD2. The CDR3 extends over 17 amino acids. The trim removed 4 bases at V and 8 bases at J, leaving 17 bases unmatched. Germline V lookup: CDR1 SGDLS, CDR2 YYNGEE. Drawing the rest from reference TRBV9 and TRBJ2-1, the complete variable domain is DSGVTQTPKHLITATGQRVTLRCSPRSGDLSVYWYQQSLDQGLQFLIQYYNGEERAKGNILERFSAQQFPDLHSELNLSSLELGDSALYFCASSPRPGREVVDEQFFGPGTRLTVL.

This sequence joins TRBV6-5 and TRBJ1-5; TRBD1 matches at 7 bases. The CDR3 has 15 residues. Germline V gives CDR1 MNHEY, CDR2 SVGAGI. V lost 6 bases to trimming and J lost 0 bases; unmatched junction nucleotides: 5. CDR3 sequence: CASRSTGTSNQPQHF. CDR3 DNA sequence: TGTGCCAGCAGATCGACAGGGACTAGCAATCAGCCCCAGCATTTT.

This clonotype was detected many times. V gene TRBV28 combines with J gene TRBJ1-1, with no clear D. The length of the CDR3 is 12 residues. Germline V CDR1 and CDR2: MDHEN, SYDVKM. V shed 4 bases and J shed 7 bases, with 10 bases lying between them. The CDR3 bases are TGTGCCAGCAGTTCCCTCTACGGTGAAGCTTTCTTT. Amino acids: CASSSLYGEAFF.

The gene calls are TRBV3-1 and TRBJ2-1; 7 nucleotides agree with TRBD1. Germline trimming cut 6 bases from V and 11 bases from J; bases unmatched to any gene: 13. CDR3 size: 14 residues. Germline V CDR1 and CDR2: LGHDT, YNNKEL (reference sequence). Written as DNA, the CDR3 is TGTGCCAGCAGTTACCAGACAGGGCCAGCAAAGCAGTTCTTC. Its protein product is CASSYQTGPAKQFF.

Concerning this clonotype: With a much larger clone just one base away, this may be a read error. The V call is TRBV12-3 or TRBV12-4, the J call TRBJ1-1; unclear D gene. This CDR3 is built from 16 residues. For the CDR3, the DNA is TGTGCCAGCAGTTTGAGTTCGGGGATTGGGAACACTGAAGCTTACTTT. The encoded protein is CASSLSSGIGNTEAYF.

This clonotype was picked up a small number of times. This chain joins TRBV9 and TRBJ1-2; no definite D call. Germline CDR1 and CDR2: SGDLS and YYNGEE. CDR3 length: 14 amino acids. V gave up 2 bases and J gave up 8 bases, with 16 bases separating them. The CDR3 coding sequence is TGTGCCAGCAGCGTGCAGTCACAAAGCAGCGGCTACACCTTC. Residues: CASSVQSQSSGYTF.

This chain joins TRBV6-1 and TRBJ2-1; 14 nucleotides match TRBD2. This CDR3 region has 18 residues. V shed 1 base and J 9 bases; nucleotides not matched to a gene: 11. The germline V gene encodes CDR1 MNHNS and CDR2 SASEGT. CDR3 loop: CASSEVYGLAGGYPEQFF. The CDR3 bases are TGTGCCAGCAGTGAAGTGTACGGACTAGCGGGAGGATACCCTGAGCAGTTCTTC.

The chain carries TRBV12-3 or TRBV12-4 and TRBJ2-1, with TRBD2 identical over 10 bases. This CDR3 contains 16 residues. V gave up 4 bases and J gave up 7 bases; unmatched junction bases: 10. The CDR3 nucleotides read TGTGCCAGCAGTTCCCGTATAGCGGGAGGAAATAATGAGCAGTTCTTC. It is translated as CASSSRIAGGNNEQFF.

This chain joins TRBV28 and TRBJ2-7; 9 nucleotides match TRBD1. The trim removed 8 bases at V and 1 base at J, leaving 6 bases unmatched. CDR1 MDHEN and CDR2 SYDVKM come from the germline V gene. The CDR3 runs to 14 residues. CDR3 amino acids: CASGRGTGSYEQYF. Written as DNA, the CDR3 is TGTGCCAGCGGGCGGGGGACAGGGTCCTACGAGCAGTACTTC. The variable domain in full, completed from reference TRBV28 and TRBJ2-7, reads DVKVTQSSRYLVKRTGEKVFLECVQDMDHENMFWYRQDPGLGLRLIYFSYDVKMKEKGDIPEGYSVSREKKERFSLILESASTNQTSMYLCASGRGTGSYEQYFGPGTRLTVT.

This clonotype was counted between two and nine times. V is TRBV7-3 and J is TRBJ2-3; D is unresolved. The CDR3 totals 14 residues. Trimming cost V 4 bases and J 6 bases, with 14 bases left between them. Germline CDR1 is SGHTA and CDR2 is FQGTGA. The CDR3 DNA sequence: TGTGCCAGCAGCTACCAACCTATCTCCGATACGCAGTATTTT. The encoded protein is CASSYQPISDTQYF.

The chain links TRBV29-1 to TRBJ2-7; D unresolved. The CDR3 runs 11 residues. Germline-derived CDR1 and CDR2 are SQVTM and ANQGSEA. V was shortened by 6 bases and J by 4 bases, with 10 bases between the two germline ends. CDR3 residues: CSVADGYEQYF. As DNA, the CDR3 is TGCAGCGTGGCTGACGGATACGAGCAGTACTTC.

In DNA form, the CDR3 reads TGCAGCGGGGGACTAGCGGCCCTTCTAGGGAATACGCAGTATTTT. Protein sequence: CSGGLAALLGNTQYF. This sequence joins TRBV29-1 and TRBJ2-3; TRBD2 aligns across 11 bases. The CDR3 totals 15 residues. The germline V gene encodes CDR1 SQVTM and CDR2 ANQGSEA. The J segment lost 7 bases and the V segment lost 7 bases, leaving 13 bases of the junction unmatched.

The table lists this clonotype with a few counts. The chain uses TRBV20-1 and TRBJ2-7; TRBD2 agrees at 9 bases. The germline V gene has CDR1 DFQATT and CDR2 SNEGSKA (reference sequence). V was pared by 1 base and J by 1 base, with 5 bases of the junction left unmatched. The CDR3 contains 15 residues. The CDR3 DNA sequence: TGCAGTGCTAGAGGTGCCCTAGCGGGGTCCTACGAGCAGTACTTC. It specifies CSARGALAGSYEQYF.

The chain joins TRBV7-2 to TRBJ2-1; TRBD2 is a possible D gene (5 bases). V was pared by 4 bases and J by 4 bases, with 17 bases between. CDR1 is SGHTA, CDR2 FQGNSA, per germline. The CDR3 loop spans 16 amino acids. This CDR3 reads CASSSAWSGGYNEQFF. CDR3 DNA sequence: TGTGCCAGCAGCTCTGCCTGGTCAGGCGGGTACAATGAGCAGTTCTTC.

A few counts support this clonotype. The V gene is TRBV20-1, the J gene TRBJ1-2; tentative D call: TRBD1 (6 bases). CDR3 size: 12 residues. Germline CDR1 is DFQATT and CDR2 is SNEGSKA (reference sequence). V lost 3 bases and J 8 bases, leaving 13 bases between the germline ends. The CDR3 DNA is TGCAGTGCTAGGGCAGACAGGCGGGGCTACACCTTC. Its translation is CSARADRRGYTF.

The chain couples TRBV10-2 to TRBJ2-7; D call uncertain. V was cut by 10 bases and J by 3 bases, with 7 bases left in between. From germline, CDR1 is WSHSY and CDR2 SAAADI. The CDR3 has 10 residues. DNA of the CDR3: TGCGCCACTAGAGACTACGAGCAGTACTTC. Residues: CATRDYEQYF.

This clonotype was found a few times. The V gene is TRBV30, the J gene TRBJ2-3; D unclear. Germline assignment: CDR1 GTSNPN and CDR2 SVGIG (reference sequence). The CDR3 totals 14 residues. CDR3 in DNA: TGTGTCTGTCCTCAGAAGATCCGACCCTATACGCAGTATTTT. It specifies CVCPQKIRPYTQYF.

This clonotype occurred a few times. V usage is TRBV20-1 and J usage is TRBJ1-1; the D is unclear. Deletions cut 3 bases from V and 0 bases from J, with 11 bases between. The CDR3 contains 14 residues. Germline V gene sequence: CDR1 DFQATT, CDR2 SNEGSKA (reference sequence). The CDR3 reads CSASQGRLNTEAFF. The CDR3 bases are TGCAGTGCTAGCCAAGGCAGATTGAACACTGAAGCTTTCTTT.

There are many counts of this clonotype. V is TRBV7-6 and J is TRBJ2-1, with 15 positions matching TRBD2. V lost 4 bases and J lost 0; bases outside the gene matches: 4. Germline CDR1 reads SGHVS; CDR2 reads FNYEAQ. CDR3 size: 18 residues. CDR3 DNA sequence: TGTGCCAGCAGCTCAGGACTAGCGGGGGGGCTCTCCTACAATGAGCAGTTCTTC. Translating it yields CASSSGLAGGLSYNEQFF. The full variable domain, in which reference TRBV7-6 and TRBJ2-1 provide the parts outside the CDR3, is GAGVSQSPRYKVTKRGQDVALRCDPISGHVSLYWYRQALGQGPEFLTYFNYEAQQDKSGLPNDRFSAERPEGSISTLTIQRTEQRDSAMYRCASSSGLAGGLSYNEQFFGPGTRLTVL.